Here is one T cell receptor (beta chain) with its context. Its antigen remains unknown. The sample is drawn from a study of OX40 agonist ivuxolimab in advanced cancers. Study information: Dosing consisted of intravenous ivuxolimab at 0.01 to 10 mg/kg every 2 weeks.

V gave up 5 bases and J gave up 5 bases; unmatched junction bases: 6. The germline V gene encodes CDR1 MNHNS and CDR2 SASEGT. This CDR3 comprises 15 residues. Data came from immunoSEQ multiplex PCR; TCRdb stores just in-frame clones and leaves some out. This table has about 75,000 clones, 85% appearing once. General study findings and limits: Compared with others, partial responders at 0.1-3.0 mg/kg displayed clonal expansion among the lowest.

The sequence was obtained from an adult with an advanced solid tumor such as melanoma, head and neck, liver or kidney cancer. The sample in question was CD4+ or CD8+ T cells sorted from blood, obtained in a trial of the OX40 agonist ivuxolimab. The genes are TRBV6-1 and TRBJ2-1; the match to TRBD1 covers 10 bases. CDR3 coding DNA: TGTGCCAGCAGTCTAGAGGGACAGGGGCACAATGAGCAGTTCTTC. It encodes CASSLEGQGHNEQFF.